The 14 T cell receptor beta chains below were found in one sample sequenced in a study of OX40 agonist ivuxolimab in advanced cancers. Assay used: immunoSEQ multiplex PCR; TCRdb lists only in-frame clones, some missing. The table has approximately 70,000 clones, 70% to 80% seen once. The sample here was CD4+ or CD8+ T cells sorted from blood, taken in a trial of the OX40 agonist ivuxolimab. The receptors come from an adult with an advanced solid tumor such as melanoma, head and neck, liver or kidney cancer.

This chain links TRBV5-8 with TRBJ1-1, with TRBD1 matching 7 bases. Germline values: CDR1 SGHTS, CDR2 YDEGEE. V dropped 4 bases and J dropped 3; count of bases not matched to a gene: 6. The CDR3 loop spans 14 amino acids. CDR3 sequence reads: CASSPTDRDTEAFF. The CDR3, as DNA: TGTGCCAGCAGCCCCACTGACAGGGACACTGAAGCTTTCTTT.

V is TRBV18 and J is TRBJ1-1; no firm D call. Trimming removed 3 bases at V and 2 bases at J, with 13 bases between. The CDR3 is made up of 15 amino acids. Germline V gene lookup returns CDR1 KGHSH and CDR2 LQKENI. In DNA, the CDR3 is TGTGCCAGCTCACCTTCCACAGTGGGCAACACTGAAGCTTTCTTT. Translation: CASSPSTVGNTEAFF.

The gene calls are TRBV4-1 and TRBJ1-1; D not certain. This CDR3 contains 15 residues. V was cut by 4 bases and J by 1 base, with 13 bases left in between. The germline V gene has CDR1 MGHRA and CDR2 YSYEKL. The CDR3 bases are TGCGCCAGCAGCCCCCTCGGTGGGCAGAACACTGAAGCTTTCTTT. This translates into CASSPLGGQNTEAFF.

V and J are TRBV21-1 and TRBJ2-3; the D call of TRBD2 is as the table states it, not checked on the DNA. TRBV21-1 is assigned pseudogene status. This CDR3 region has 16 residues. In nucleotides, the CDR3 is TGTGCCAGCAGCCAAGGACTAGCGGCACTCACAGATACGCAGTATTTT. It translates to CASSQGLAALTDTQYF.

This rearrangement joins TRBV5-4 to TRBJ2-5, with TRBD2 as a possible D gene (6 bases). V was pared by 5 bases and J by 4 bases, with 15 bases between. The CDR3 contains 14 residues. Per germline, CDR1 SGHNT and CDR2 YYREEE (reference sequence). CDR3 bases: TGTGCCAGCAGTTGGGGACCCGGGGGAGAGACCCAGTACTTC. Encoded protein: CASSWGPGGETQYF.

V and J are TRBV4-1 and TRBJ1-5; TRBD1 might be the D (5 bases). CDR3 length: 15 amino acids. Deletions cut 6 bases from V and 5 bases from J, with 17 bases between. From germline, CDR1 is MGHRA and CDR2 YSYEKL. The DNA of the CDR3 is TGCGCCAGCAGTCTTCTCCCTGGGGGGGATCAGCCCCAGCATTTT. It specifies CASSLLPGGDQPQHF.

The rearrangement joins TRBV9 to TRBJ2-3; D ambiguous. In germline, CDR1 is SGDLS, CDR2 YYNGEE. V was clipped by 1 base and J by 3 bases, with 12 bases between them. There are 15 residues in the CDR3. The DNA for the CDR3 is TGTGCCAGCAGCGTAAATGGGTTGGGGACAGATACGCAGTATTTT. Translating it yields CASSVNGLGTDTQYF.

This rearrangement joins TRBV25-1 to TRBJ1-1, with 8 bases matching TRBD1. V lost 1 base to trimming and J lost 0 bases; unmatched junction nucleotides: 7. Germline loops: CDR1 MGHDK, CDR2 SYGVNS. The CDR3 sequence is 17 residues long. The DNA of the CDR3 is TGTGCCAGCAGTGAATCCCCCGGGACAGGTCTGAACACTGAAGCTTTCTTT. The encoded protein is CASSESPGTGLNTEAFF.

This rearrangement joins TRBV4-1 to TRBJ2-7; D not certain. The CDR3 has 12 amino acids. Germline V gene data show CDR1 as MGHRA and CDR2 as YSYEKL. V dropped 4 bases and J dropped 5 bases, with 9 bases sitting between them. This CDR3 is CASSPDGNEQYF. In nucleotides, the CDR3 is TGCGCCAGCAGCCCCGATGGGAACGAGCAGTACTTC.

The chain has TRBV19 and TRBJ2-2, with 7 bases that match TRBD1. Unmatched junction bases numbered 4, after V lost 5 bases and J lost 4 bases. CDR3 length: 14 amino acids. The germline gives CDR1 LNHDA, CDR2 SQIVND (reference sequence). CDR3 sequence: CASSSGGATGELFF. The CDR3 nucleotides read TGTGCCAGTAGTTCAGGGGGTGCCACCGGGGAGCTGTTTTTT. Using reference TRBV19 and TRBJ2-2 for the parts outside the CDR3, the full variable domain is DGGITQSPKYLFRKEGQNVTLSCEQNLNHDAMYWYRQDPGQGLRLIYYSQIVNDFQKGDIAEGYSVSREKKESFPLTVTSAQKNPTAFYLCASSSGGATGELFFGEGSRLTVL.

In its sample, this clone was seen a few times. V usage is TRBV5-6 and J usage is TRBJ1-2; D remains unclear. V was trimmed by 0 bases and J by 1 base, leaving 4 bases between them. This CDR3 contains 13 residues. The germline V gene encodes CDR1 SGHDT and CDR2 YYEEEE. DNA for the CDR3: TGTGCCAGCAGCTTGGGCTTTAACTATGGCTACACCTTC. This gives the protein CASSLGFNYGYTF.

The gene calls are TRBV6-5 and TRBJ1-5, with D possibly matching TRBD1 (5 bases). The CDR3 is made up of 13 amino acids. Trimming stripped 7 bases from V and 5 bases from J, with 12 bases between. Germline-derived CDR1 and CDR2 are MNHEY and SVGAGI. The CDR3 sequence: CASNQGLDQPQHF. The CDR3 DNA is TGTGCCAGCAACCAGGGACTAGATCAGCCCCAGCATTTT.

This clone has a handful of counts. Other DNA sequences in the sample encode the same CDR3. The genes are TRBV7-9 and TRBJ2-5; D remains unclear. Looked up from germline, CDR1 is SEHNR and CDR2 is FQNEAQ (reference sequence). The V end lost 2 bases, the J end lost 3 bases, and 1 base lay between the germline ends. CDR3 size: 11 residues. CDR3 region: CASSLKETQYF. In nucleotides, the CDR3 is TGTGCCAGCAGCTTAAAAGAGACCCAGTACTTC.

The chain has TRBV5-1 and TRBJ2-7; weak D call: TRBD1 (5 bases). V was shortened by 0 bases and J by 4 bases, with 17 bases between the two germline ends. The V gene's germline CDR1 is SGHRS and CDR2 YFSETQ. The CDR3 is made up of 16 amino acids. CDR3 DNA: TGCGCCAGCAGCTTGGCCAGGGAATTAAGAAAATACGAGCAGTACTTC. Translating it yields CASSLARELRKYEQYF.